The rows below give T cell receptor beta chains drawn from one sample of a study of Ad26.COV2.S vaccination and SARS-CoV-2 variants. Assay: immunoSEQ multiplex PCR; the TCRdb copy retains only in-frame clones and omits some. The sample records some 340,000 clones, about 86% being singletons. The sample consisted of peripheral blood, taken in a trial of Ad26.COV2.S vaccine versus placebo. The receptors stem from a person between 18 and 65 years old who received the Ad26.COV2.S COVID-19 vaccine or a placebo. Each CDR3 is given with its conserved first and last residue. D genes are given only for firm matches. Clone size, where shown, is once, few, many, or a class for clones that have expanded.

D gene: NA; J gene: TRBJ2-6; V gene: TRBV2; clone size: NA; CDR3 DNA: TGTGCCAGCAGGATCCACAGCTCTGGGGCCAACGTCCTGACTTTC; CDR3 protein: CASRIHSSGANVLTF
D gene: TRBD2; J gene: TRBJ2-3; V gene: TRBV5-1; clone size: NA; CDR3 DNA: TGCGCCAGCAGCTCAGGACTAGCGGGGGGGTCGGTAGATACGCAGTATTTT; CDR3 protein: CASSSGLAGGSVDTQYF
D gene: NA; J gene: TRBJ2-1; V gene: TRBV4-3; clone size: NA; CDR3 DNA: TGCGCCAGCAGCCCGGTCGTGGGGAAAGGTGAGCAGTTCTTC; CDR3 protein: CASSPVVGKGEQFF
D gene: NA; J gene: TRBJ1-1; V gene: TRBV7-8; clone size: NA; CDR3 DNA: TGTGCCAGCAGCTTAGGGGGGCTTGAAACTGAAGCTTTCTTT; CDR3 protein: CASSLGGLETEAFF
D gene: NA; J gene: TRBJ2-5; V gene: TRBV7-9; clone size: NA; CDR3 DNA: TGTGCCAGCAGCCGGGACCAGATTGAGACCCAGTACTTC; CDR3 protein: CASSRDQIETQYF
D gene: TRBD1; J gene: TRBJ1-6; V gene: TRBV5-8; clone size: NA; CDR3 DNA: TGTGCCAGCAGCTTTGGCAGGGGGCTTGATTCACCCCTCCACTTT; CDR3 protein: CASSFGRGLDSPLHF
D gene: NA; J gene: TRBJ1-1; V gene: TRBV18; clone size: once; CDR3 DNA: TGTGCCAGCTCACCACCGGGAGGGGCGGGAGCTTTCTTT; CDR3 protein: CASSPPGGAGAFF
D gene: NA; J gene: TRBJ2-7; V gene: TRBV5-1; clone size: NA; CDR3 DNA: TGCGCCAGCAGCTTGGGGTTGCGCTCCTACGAGCAGTACTTC; CDR3 protein: CASSLGLRSYEQYF
D gene: NA; J gene: TRBJ2-1; V gene: TRBV5-1; clone size: NA; CDR3 DNA: TGCGCCAGCAGCCCGACAGGCGATAGCTCCTACAATGAGCAGTTCTTC; CDR3 protein: CASSPTGDSSYNEQFF
D gene: NA; J gene: TRBJ2-3; V gene: TRBV27; clone size: NA; CDR3 DNA: TGTGCCAGCAGTCTATCCCGAGGGACGCAGTATTTT; CDR3 protein: CASSLSRGTQYF
D gene: NA; J gene: TRBJ1-2; V gene: TRBV12-3/TRBV12-4; clone size: NA; CDR3 DNA: TGTGCCAGCAGTTTTATGGGGGGCTATGGCTACACCTTC; CDR3 protein: CASSFMGGYGYTF
D gene: NA; J gene: TRBJ2-3; V gene: TRBV6-2/TRBV6-3; clone size: NA; CDR3 DNA: TGTGCCAGCAGCCGCTCCCTGCAAATTACTAGCACAGATACGCAGTATTTT; CDR3 protein: CASSRSLQITSTDTQYF
D gene: NA; J gene: TRBJ2-1; V gene: TRBV5-1; clone size: once; CDR3 DNA: TGCGCCAGCAGCTTGGCCCTTCGGTTGGGTTACGTGAACAATGAGCAGTTCTTC; CDR3 protein: CASSLALRLGYVNNEQFF
D gene: TRBD2; J gene: TRBJ2-7; V gene: TRBV5-4; clone size: NA; CDR3 DNA: TGTGCCAGCAGCTTGGCTGGTCGGGGGGTCAAGACCTCCTACGAGCAGTACTTC; CDR3 protein: CASSLAGRGVKTSYEQYF
D gene: TRBD1; J gene: TRBJ2-2; V gene: TRBV19; clone size: NA; CDR3 DNA: TGTGCCAGTAGACCGGGACAGCTGAACACCGGGGAGCTGTTTTTT; CDR3 protein: CASRPGQLNTGELFF
D gene: TRBD1; J gene: TRBJ2-5; V gene: TRBV5-1; clone size: NA; CDR3 DNA: TGCGCCAGCAGCCTAGACAGGGCATACGAGACCCAGTACTTC; CDR3 protein: CASSLDRAYETQYF
D gene: NA; J gene: TRBJ2-5; V gene: TRBV5-1; clone size: NA; CDR3 DNA: TGCGCCAGCAGCTTCGCCCTACAAGAGACCCAGTACTTC; CDR3 protein: CASSFALQETQYF
D gene: NA; J gene: TRBJ2-3; V gene: TRBV5-4; clone size: NA; CDR3 DNA: TGTGCCAGCAGCTTACCGACAGATACGCAGTATTTT; CDR3 protein: CASSLPTDTQYF
D gene: NA; J gene: TRBJ1-1; V gene: TRBV4-1; clone size: NA; CDR3 DNA: TGCGCCAGCAGCCAAGGTCTAAACCCACAAGCTCCGAACACTGAAGCTTTCTTT; CDR3 protein: CASSQGLNPQAPNTEAFF
D gene: NA; J gene: TRBJ2-1; V gene: TRBV11-2; clone size: NA; CDR3 DNA: TGTGCCAGCAGCTTAGGGTTGAACAATGAGCAGTTCTTC; CDR3 protein: CASSLGLNNEQFF
D gene: NA; J gene: TRBJ1-6; V gene: TRBV5-1; clone size: NA; CDR3 DNA: TGCGCCAGCAGCTTGGGTAGGGAATGGGATTCACCCCTCCACTTT; CDR3 protein: CASSLGREWDSPLHF
D gene: TRBD1; J gene: TRBJ1-2; V gene: TRBV10-3; clone size: NA; CDR3 DNA: TGTGCCATCAGTGAGCAGGGGACAGGGGCCTATGGCTACACCTTC; CDR3 protein: CAISEQGTGAYGYTF
D gene: NA; J gene: TRBJ1-1; V gene: TRBV10-1; clone size: few; CDR3 DNA: TGCGCCAGCAGGCCCGGGGGACTGAACACTGAAGCTTTCTTT; CDR3 protein: CASRPGGLNTEAFF
D gene: NA; J gene: TRBJ2-5; V gene: TRBV13; clone size: NA; CDR3 DNA: TGTGCCAGCAGCTTAGGGCGGGGCATGCGGTTAGAGACCCAGTACTTC; CDR3 protein: CASSLGRGMRLETQYF
D gene: TRBD1; J gene: TRBJ2-5; V gene: TRBV5-1; clone size: NA; CDR3 DNA: TGCGCCAGCAGCTCGGGGGGACAGGGGCCGCAAGAGACCCAGTACTTC; CDR3 protein: CASSSGGQGPQETQYF
D gene: NA; J gene: TRBJ2-7; V gene: TRBV18; clone size: NA; CDR3 DNA: TGTGCCAGCTCACCAATGGGCAGCTACGAGCAGTACTTC; CDR3 protein: CASSPMGSYEQYF
D gene: NA; J gene: TRBJ1-2; V gene: TRBV19; clone size: once; CDR3 DNA: TGTGCCAGTAGCCCCCTCGTGGGGCAGATCTATGGCTACACCTTC; CDR3 protein: CASSPLVGQIYGYTF
D gene: TRBD2; J gene: TRBJ2-5; V gene: TRBV5-1; clone size: NA; CDR3 DNA: TGCGCCAGCAGCCGCGGGGGGAATCAAGAGACCCAGTACTTC; CDR3 protein: CASSRGGNQETQYF
D gene: NA; J gene: TRBJ1-6; V gene: TRBV6-5; clone size: NA; CDR3 DNA: TGTGCCAGCAGTTCCAGGTACTCACCCCTCCACTTT; CDR3 protein: CASSSRYSPLHF
D gene: TRBD2; J gene: TRBJ2-5; V gene: TRBV11-2; clone size: NA; CDR3 DNA: TGTGCCAGCAGCGGACTAGCGGGGTTAGAGACCCAGTACTTC; CDR3 protein: CASSGLAGLETQYF
D gene: NA; J gene: TRBJ2-3; V gene: TRBV7-8; clone size: NA; CDR3 DNA: TGTGCCAGCAGCTTAGTTCGGGGTGACACAGATACGCAGTATTTT; CDR3 protein: CASSLVRGDTDTQYF
D gene: NA; J gene: TRBJ2-2; V gene: TRBV5-5; clone size: once; CDR3 DNA: TGTGCCAGCAGCTTGGGGGTGACTGTCTTCACCGGGGAGCTGTTTTTT; CDR3 protein: CASSLGVTVFTGELFF
D gene: NA; J gene: TRBJ2-5; V gene: TRBV6-5; clone size: NA; CDR3 DNA: TGTGCCAGCAGCATACGGGCCCAGGTCACCCAGTACTTC; CDR3 protein: CASSIRAQVTQYF
D gene: NA; J gene: TRBJ2-5; V gene: TRBV4-3; clone size: NA; CDR3 DNA: TGCGCCAGCAGCCAAGGCAGTCAAGAGACCCAGTACTTC; CDR3 protein: CASSQGSQETQYF
D gene: NA; J gene: TRBJ2-3; V gene: TRBV10-3; clone size: NA; CDR3 DNA: TGTGCCATCAGTGAGTATCCAAGCACAGATACGCAGTATTTT; CDR3 protein: CAISEYPSTDTQYF
D gene: TRBD1; J gene: TRBJ1-1; V gene: TRBV19; clone size: few; CDR3 DNA: TGTGCCAGTACCCTCGATCCCAGGGGGGGCACTGAAGCTTTCTTT; CDR3 protein: CASTLDPRGGTEAFF
D gene: TRBD1; J gene: TRBJ1-5; V gene: TRBV4-1; clone size: NA; CDR3 DNA: TGCGCCAGCAGCCACGACGGGACAGGGCGCAATCAGCCCCAGCATTTT; CDR3 protein: CASSHDGTGRNQPQHF
D gene: NA; J gene: TRBJ2-3; V gene: TRBV10-3; clone size: NA; CDR3 DNA: TGTGCCATCAGTGAGTCGGCGGGGGCACGCACAGATACGCAGTATTTT; CDR3 protein: CAISESAGARTDTQYF
D gene: NA; J gene: TRBJ1-1; V gene: TRBV7-8; clone size: NA; CDR3 DNA: TGTGCCAGCAGCCGAAGGACGGGTGGCGCTGAAGCTTTCTTT; CDR3 protein: CASSRRTGGAEAFF
D gene: NA; J gene: TRBJ1-1; V gene: TRBV4-1; clone size: few; CDR3 DNA: TGCGCCAGCAGCCAAGAAGAAGGGGGGTATAGAGCTTTCTTT; CDR3 protein: CASSQEEGGYRAFF
D gene: TRBD1; J gene: TRBJ1-6; V gene: TRBV9; clone size: once; CDR3 DNA: TGTGCCAGCAGCGTAGCCGGGACAGGGGGTGGCTCACCCCTCCACTTT; CDR3 protein: CASSVAGTGGGSPLHF
D gene: NA; J gene: TRBJ1-3; V gene: TRBV6-6; clone size: once; CDR3 DNA: TGTGCCAGCATGTGGGGCGGGTTGGTCGCTGGAAACACCATATATTTT; CDR3 protein: CASMWGGLVAGNTIYF
D gene: TRBD1; J gene: TRBJ2-7; V gene: TRBV11-1; clone size: NA; CDR3 DNA: TGTGCCAGCAGCTCCAGGGACAGGGGAATTTACGAGCAGTACTTC; CDR3 protein: CASSSRDRGIYEQYF
D gene: TRBD1; J gene: TRBJ1-1; V gene: TRBV9; clone size: NA; CDR3 DNA: TGTGCCAGCAGTGTGGGACAGTGGTGGACTGAAGCTTTCTTT; CDR3 protein: CASSVGQWWTEAFF
D gene: TRBD1; J gene: TRBJ2-5; V gene: TRBV9; clone size: NA; CDR3 DNA: TGTGCCAGCAGCGTTTCGACAGGGCACGTGGAGACCCAGTACTTC; CDR3 protein: CASSVSTGHVETQYF
D gene: TRBD1; J gene: TRBJ1-5; V gene: TRBV6-2/TRBV6-3; clone size: NA; CDR3 DNA: TGTGCCAGCAGTACTCGGGGACAGAGCCTCAATCAGCCCCAGCATTTT; CDR3 protein: CASSTRGQSLNQPQHF
D gene: NA; J gene: TRBJ1-2; V gene: TRBV6-2/TRBV6-3; clone size: NA; CDR3 DNA: TGTGCCAGCAGTTACGCCTTAGGAGGAGACTATGGCTACACCTTC; CDR3 protein: CASSYALGGDYGYTF
D gene: TRBD1; J gene: TRBJ1-1; V gene: TRBV2; clone size: NA; CDR3 DNA: TGTGCCAGCAGGAATGGACAGGGATTAGGCACTGAAGCTTTCTTT; CDR3 protein: CASRNGQGLGTEAFF
D gene: NA; J gene: TRBJ1-6; V gene: TRBV6-5; clone size: NA; CDR3 DNA: TGTGCCAGCAGTCCGGACAGTAATTCACCCCTCCACTTT; CDR3 protein: CASSPDSNSPLHF
D gene: NA; J gene: TRBJ1-5; V gene: TRBV3-1/TRBV3-2; clone size: few; CDR3 DNA: TGTGCCAGCAGCCAAGACCGCTGCCCAGACCAAAATCAGCCCCAGCATTTT; CDR3 protein: CASSQDRCPDQNQPQHF
D gene: NA; J gene: TRBJ2-2; V gene: TRBV5-1; clone size: once; CDR3 DNA: TGCGCCAGCAGCTTGACGGCAAATATCCTTGGCGGGGAGCTGTTTTTT; CDR3 protein: CASSLTANILGGELFF
D gene: TRBD2; J gene: TRBJ2-7; V gene: TRBV4-1; clone size: NA; CDR3 DNA: TGCGCCAGCAGCCAAGCCCGGGGGGGGACTTACGAGCAGTACTTC; CDR3 protein: CASSQARGGTYEQYF
D gene: NA; J gene: TRBJ2-2; V gene: TRBV27; clone size: NA; CDR3 DNA: TGTGCCAGCAGTCGGAGCGCCGGGGAGCTGTTTTTT; CDR3 protein: CASSRSAGELFF
D gene: NA; J gene: TRBJ1-2; V gene: TRBV29-1; clone size: once; CDR3 DNA: TGCAGCGTTGAAACGCGGGACATCTATGGCTACACCTTC; CDR3 protein: CSVETRDIYGYTF
D gene: NA; J gene: TRBJ1-6; V gene: TRBV18; clone size: few; CDR3 DNA: TGTGCCAGCTCACCAGGGCAGATATATAATTCACCCCTCCACTTT; CDR3 protein: CASSPGQIYNSPLHF
D gene: TRBD1; J gene: TRBJ1-5; V gene: TRBV6-2/TRBV6-3; clone size: once; CDR3 DNA: TGTGCCAGCAGTTACCTCTCAACAGGGGCATATAGCAATCAGCCCCAGCATTTT; CDR3 protein: CASSYLSTGAYSNQPQHF
D gene: NA; J gene: TRBJ1-5; V gene: TRBV9; clone size: NA; CDR3 DNA: TGTGCCAGCAGCCCCGGGGGAAGCAATCAGCCCCAGCATTTT; CDR3 protein: CASSPGGSNQPQHF
D gene: NA; J gene: TRBJ1-2; V gene: TRBV6-4; clone size: NA; CDR3 DNA: TGTGCCAGCAGTGCCGGCGGGGGCTATGGCTACACCTTC; CDR3 protein: CASSAGGGYGYTF